The T cell receptor (beta chain) described here comes from a study of T cell changes during pregnancy in multiple sclerosis. This CDR3 comprises 16 residues. Data came from immunoSEQ multiplex PCR; TCRdb stores just in-frame clones and leaves some out. This sample has under 45,000 clones, with just under 95% found just once. The source is a female donor with multiple sclerosis, enrolled in a pregnancy study. The specimen was CD4+ T cells from peripheral blood mononuclear cells, collected in the first trimester of pregnancy. The V call is TRBV12-2, the J call TRBJ2-1; the table's D call, TRBD2, has no DNA check behind it. TRBV12-2 is a listed pseudogene. In nucleotides, the CDR3 is TGTGCAAGTCGCTTGGGGGGCGGGAGGACCGACAATGAGCAGTTCTTC. This codes for CASRLGGGRTDNEQFF.